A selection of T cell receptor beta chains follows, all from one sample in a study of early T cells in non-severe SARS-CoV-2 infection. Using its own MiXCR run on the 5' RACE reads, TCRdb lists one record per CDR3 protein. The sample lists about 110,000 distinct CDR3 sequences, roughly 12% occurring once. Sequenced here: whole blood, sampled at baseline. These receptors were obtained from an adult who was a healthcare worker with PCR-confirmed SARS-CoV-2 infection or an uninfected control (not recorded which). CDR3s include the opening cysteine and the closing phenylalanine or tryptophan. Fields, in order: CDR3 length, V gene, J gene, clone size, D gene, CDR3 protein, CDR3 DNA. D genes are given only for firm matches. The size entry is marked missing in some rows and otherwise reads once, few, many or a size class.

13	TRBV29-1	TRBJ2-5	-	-	CSAMGPTGETQYF	TGCAGCGCAATGGGACCCACCGGGGAGACCCAGTACTTC
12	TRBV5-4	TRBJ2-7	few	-	CASSSTGFEQYF	TGTGCCAGCAGCTCTACAGGGTTCGAGCAGTACTTC
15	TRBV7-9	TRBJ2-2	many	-	CASSFGSGVPGELFF	TGTGCCAGCAGCTTTGGGTCGGGCGTTCCCGGGGAGCTTTTTTTT
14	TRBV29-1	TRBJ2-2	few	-	CSVTQGRNTGELFF	TGCAGCGTTACACAGGGCCGGAACACCGGGGAGCTGTTTTTT
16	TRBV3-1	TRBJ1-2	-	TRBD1	CASSPYRGRDNYGYTF	TGTGCCAGCAGCCCTTACAGGGGTAGGGACAACTATGGCTACACCTTC
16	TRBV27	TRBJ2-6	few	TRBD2	CASSLFGGAGANVLTF	TGTGCCAGCAGTTTATTCGGGGGGGCTGGGGCCAACGTCCTGACTTTC
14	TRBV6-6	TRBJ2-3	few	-	CASSAGSPTDTQYF	TGTGCCAGCAGTGCGGGATCTCCCACAGATACGCAGTATTTT
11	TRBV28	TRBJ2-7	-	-	CASATTYEQYF	TGTGCCAGTGCCACCACCTACGAGCAGTACTTC
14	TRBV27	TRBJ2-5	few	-	CASRDRGSQETQYF	TGTGCCAGCAGGGACCGGGGGTCGCAAGAGACCCAGTACTTC
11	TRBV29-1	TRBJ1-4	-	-	CSVDFGEKLFF	TGCAGCGTTGATTTCGGTGAAAAACTGTTTTTT
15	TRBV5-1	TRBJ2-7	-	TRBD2	CASSFNSGGSYEQYF	TGCGCCAGCAGCTTTAATAGCGGGGGCTCCTACGAGCAGTACTTC
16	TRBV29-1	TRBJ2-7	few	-	CSVADWRGGRSYEQYF	TGCAGCGTTGCTGATTGGAGGGGAGGCCGCTCCTACGAGCAGTACTTC
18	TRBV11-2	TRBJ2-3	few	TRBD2	CASSPPGLAGGIADTQYF	TGTGCCAGCAGCCCCCCGGGACTAGCGGGAGGTATAGCAGATACGCAGTATTTT
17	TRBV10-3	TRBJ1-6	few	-	CAIRGIGGVAYGSPLHF	TGTGCCATCAGGGGTATCGGCGGGGTAGCTTACGGTTCACCCCTCCACTTT
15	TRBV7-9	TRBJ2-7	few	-	CASSSGVGTLYEQYF	TGTGCCAGCAGCTCTGGTGTGGGGACCCTCTACGAGCAGTACTTC
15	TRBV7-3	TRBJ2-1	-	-	CASSLTRESYNEQFF	TGTGCCAGCAGCTTAACCCGGGAGTCCTACAATGAGCAGTTCTTC
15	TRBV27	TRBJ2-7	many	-	CASSLGTLVPYEQYF	TGTGCCAGCAGTTTAGGGACGTTGGTACCCTACGAGCAGTACTTC
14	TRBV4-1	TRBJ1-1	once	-	CASSQQGGDTEAFF	TGCGCCAGCAGCCAGCAAGGCGGGGACACTGAAGCTTTCTTT
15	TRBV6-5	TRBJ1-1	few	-	CASSYQQEGGTEAFF	TGTGCCAGCAGTTACCAGCAGGAGGGTGGCACTGAAGCTTTCTTT
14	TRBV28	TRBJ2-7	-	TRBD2	CASSPPRGRREQYF	TGTGCCAGCAGTCCCCCCCGCGGGAGGAGAGAGCAGTACTTC
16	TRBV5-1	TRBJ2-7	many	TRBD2	CASSPGTGTTTNEQYF	TGCGCCAGCAGTCCAGGCACCGGGACTACCACGAACGAGCAGTACTTC
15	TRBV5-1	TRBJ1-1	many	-	CASSYVDGMNTEAFF	TGCGCCAGCAGTTATGTGGACGGCATGAACACTGAAGCTTTCTTT
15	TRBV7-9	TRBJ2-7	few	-	CASSALYGPSYEQYF	TGTGCCAGCAGCGCCCTATACGGGCCGTCCTACGAGCAGTACTTC
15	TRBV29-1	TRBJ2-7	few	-	CSVEDRGRAQYEQYF	TGCAGCGTTGAAGATCGGGGAAGAGCACAATACGAGCAGTACTTC
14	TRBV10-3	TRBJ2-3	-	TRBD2	CAINGLAGGDTQYF	TGTGCCATCAACGGACTAGCGGGAGGGGATACGCAGTATTTT
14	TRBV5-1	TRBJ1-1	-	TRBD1	CASSGQGLNTEAFF	TGCGCCAGCAGCGGACAGGGCCTGAACACTGAAGCTTTCTTT
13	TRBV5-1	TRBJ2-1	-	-	CASSFLVWDEQFF	TGCGCCAGCAGCTTTCTAGTCTGGGATGAGCAGTTCTTC
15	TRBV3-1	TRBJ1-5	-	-	CASSQGFNSNQPQHF	TGTGCCAGCAGCCAGGGATTTAATAGCAATCAGCCCCAGCATTTT
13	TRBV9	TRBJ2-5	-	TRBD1	CASSDDRDETQYF	TGTGCCAGCAGCGACGACAGGGACGAGACCCAGTACTTC
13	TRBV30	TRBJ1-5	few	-	CAWTHQGGQPQHF	TGTGCCTGGACCCACCAGGGCGGGCAGCCCCAGCATTTT
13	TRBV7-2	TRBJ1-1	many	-	CASSDLQALEAFF	TGTGCCAGCAGCGACCTACAGGCCCTGGAAGCTTTCTTT
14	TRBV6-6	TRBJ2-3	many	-	CASSSGTSTDTQYF	TGTGCCAGCAGTAGCGGAACTAGCACAGATACGCAGTATTTT
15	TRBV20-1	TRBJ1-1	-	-	CSARAVGGANTEAFF	TGCAGTGCTAGAGCAGTTGGGGGGGCGAACACTGAAGCTTTCTTT
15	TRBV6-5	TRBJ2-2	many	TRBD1	CASSYSRGQGGELFF	TGTGCCAGCAGTTACTCCAGGGGGCAGGGCGGGGAGCTGTTTTTT
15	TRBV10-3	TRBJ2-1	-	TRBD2	CAISESTSGSDEQFF	TGTGCCATCAGTGAGTCCACTAGCGGGAGTGATGAGCAGTTCTTC
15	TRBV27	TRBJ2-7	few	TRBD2	CASSPRTSDSYEQYF	TGTGCCAGCAGTCCCCGGACTAGTGACTCCTACGAGCAGTACTTC
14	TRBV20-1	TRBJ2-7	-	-	CSAKGWTDFLEQYF	TGCAGTGCTAAGGGTTGGACAGACTTCCTCGAGCAGTACTTC
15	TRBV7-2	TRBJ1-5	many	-	CASSPEGGTNQPQHF	TGTGCCAGCAGCCCAGAGGGGGGGACCAATCAGCCCCAGCATTTT
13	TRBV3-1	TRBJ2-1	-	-	CASSQTGSNEQFF	TGTGCCAGCAGCCAAACAGGGTCCAATGAGCAGTTCTTC
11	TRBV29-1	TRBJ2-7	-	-	CSVDLGFEQYF	TGCAGCGTTGATTTAGGGTTCGAGCAGTACTTC
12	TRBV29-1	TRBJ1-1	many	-	CSVDPGNHPDFF	TGCAGCGTTGACCCCGGGAATCACCCTGATTTCTTT
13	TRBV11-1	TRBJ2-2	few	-	CASSTRNTGELFF	TGTGCCAGCAGCACAAGAAACACCGGGGAGCTGTTTTTT
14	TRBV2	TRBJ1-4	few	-	CASSESMGDEKLFF	TGTGCCAGCAGTGAATCCATGGGTGATGAAAAACTGTTTTTT
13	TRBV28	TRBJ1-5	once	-	CASSIQSNQPQHF	TGTGCCAGCAGTATCCAGAGCAATCAGCCCCAGCATTTT
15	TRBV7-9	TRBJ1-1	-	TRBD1	CASSSGQGRVTEAFF	TGTGCCAGCAGCTCGGGACAGGGAAGAGTCACTGAAGCTTTCTTT
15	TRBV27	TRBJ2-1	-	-	CASSPLRSANNEQFF	TGTGCCAGCAGTCCCCTGCGTAGCGCTAACAATGAGCAGTTCTTC
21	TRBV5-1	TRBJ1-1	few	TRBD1	CASSLTFLGGQTLKMNTEAFF	TGCGCCAGCAGCTTGACTTTCTTGGGGGGACAGACACTAAAAATGAACACTGAAGCTTTCTTT
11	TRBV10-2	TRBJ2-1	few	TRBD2	CASSEGGEGFF	TGCGCCAGCAGTGAGGGGGGGGAAGGGTTCTTC
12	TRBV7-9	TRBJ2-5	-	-	CASSSRLETQYF	TGTGCCAGCAGCTCCAGACTAGAGACCCAGTACTTC
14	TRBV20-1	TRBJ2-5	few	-	CSARTIQGTETQYF	TGCAGTGCTAGGACCATACAGGGCACGGAGACCCAGTACTTC
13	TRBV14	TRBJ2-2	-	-	CASSQDRRGELFF	TGTGCCAGCAGCCAAGATCGGAGGGGGGAGCTGTTTTTT
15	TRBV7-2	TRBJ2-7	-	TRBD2	CASSSSDASGPEQYF	TGTGCCAGCAGCTCTTCTGACGCTAGCGGACCCGAGCAGTACTTC
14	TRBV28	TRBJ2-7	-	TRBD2	CASSRLAGVSEQYF	TGTGCCAGCAGTAGACTAGCGGGAGTGAGCGAGCAGTACTTC
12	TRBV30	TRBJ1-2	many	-	CAYPGTDDGYTF	TGTGCCTACCCGGGGACGGACGATGGCTACACCTTC